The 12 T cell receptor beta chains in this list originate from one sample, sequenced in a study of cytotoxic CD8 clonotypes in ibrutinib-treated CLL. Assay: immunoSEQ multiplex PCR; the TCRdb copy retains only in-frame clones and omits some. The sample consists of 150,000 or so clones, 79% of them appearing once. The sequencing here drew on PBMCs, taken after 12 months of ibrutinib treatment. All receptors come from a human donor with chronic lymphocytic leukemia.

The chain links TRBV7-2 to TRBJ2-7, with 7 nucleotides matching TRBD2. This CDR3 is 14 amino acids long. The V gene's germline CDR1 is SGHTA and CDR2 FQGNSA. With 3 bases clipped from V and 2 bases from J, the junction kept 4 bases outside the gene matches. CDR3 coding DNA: TGTGCCAGCAGCTTCCAGCGGGGACCCTACGAGCAGTACTTC. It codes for CASSFQRGPYEQYF.

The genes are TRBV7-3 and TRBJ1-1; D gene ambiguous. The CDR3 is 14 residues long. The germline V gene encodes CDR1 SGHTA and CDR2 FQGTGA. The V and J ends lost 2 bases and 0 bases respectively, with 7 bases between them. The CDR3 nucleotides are TGTGCCAGCAGCTTATCAGGTATGAACACTGAAGCTTTCTTT. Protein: CASSLSGMNTEAFF.

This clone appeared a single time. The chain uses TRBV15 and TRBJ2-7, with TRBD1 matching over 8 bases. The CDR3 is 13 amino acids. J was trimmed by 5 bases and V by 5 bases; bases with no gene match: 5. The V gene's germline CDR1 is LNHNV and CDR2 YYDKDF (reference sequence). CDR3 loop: CATSSDRAHEQYF. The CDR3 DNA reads TGTGCCACCAGCTCGGACAGGGCTCACGAGCAGTACTTC.

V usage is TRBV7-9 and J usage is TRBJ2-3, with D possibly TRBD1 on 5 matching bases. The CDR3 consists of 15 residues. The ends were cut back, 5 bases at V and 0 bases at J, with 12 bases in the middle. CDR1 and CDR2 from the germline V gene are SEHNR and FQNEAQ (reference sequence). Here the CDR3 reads CASSLQGTSTDTQYF. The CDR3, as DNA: TGTGCCAGCAGCCTCCAGGGTACTAGCACAGATACGCAGTATTTT. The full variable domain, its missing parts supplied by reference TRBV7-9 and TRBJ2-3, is DTGVSQNPRHKITKRGQNVTFRCDPISEHNRLYWYRQTLGQGPEFLTYFQNEAQLEKSRLLSDRFSAERPKGSFSTLEIQRTEQGDSAMYLCASSLQGTSTDTQYFGPGTRLTVL.

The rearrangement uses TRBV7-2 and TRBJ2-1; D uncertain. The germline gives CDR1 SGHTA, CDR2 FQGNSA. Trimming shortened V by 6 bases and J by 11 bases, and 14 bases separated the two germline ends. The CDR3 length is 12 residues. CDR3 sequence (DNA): TGTGCCAGCAGTTCCCGACTGAGGAAGCAGTTCTTC. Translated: CASSSRLRKQFF.

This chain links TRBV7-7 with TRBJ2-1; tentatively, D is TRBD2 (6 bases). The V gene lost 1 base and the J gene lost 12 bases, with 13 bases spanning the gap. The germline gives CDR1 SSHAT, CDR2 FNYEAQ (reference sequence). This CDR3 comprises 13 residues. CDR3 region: CASSLGDAGGQFF. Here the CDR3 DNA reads TGTGCCAGCAGCTTAGGGGACGCCGGGGGGCAGTTCTTC. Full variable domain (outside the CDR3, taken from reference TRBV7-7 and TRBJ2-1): GAGVSQSPRYKVTKRGQDVTLRCDPISSHATLYWYQQALGQGPEFLTYFNYEAQPDKSGLPSDRFSAERPEGSISTLTIQRTEQRDSAMYRCASSLGDAGGQFFGPGTRLTVL.

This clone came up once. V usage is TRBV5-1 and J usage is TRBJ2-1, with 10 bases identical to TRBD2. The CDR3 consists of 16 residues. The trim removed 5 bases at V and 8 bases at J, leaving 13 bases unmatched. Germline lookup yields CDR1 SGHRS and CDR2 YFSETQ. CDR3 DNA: TGCGCCAGCAGAAGCGGGAGGGCTCTGTTTTCGGATGAGCAGTTCTTC. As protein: CASRSGRALFSDEQFF.

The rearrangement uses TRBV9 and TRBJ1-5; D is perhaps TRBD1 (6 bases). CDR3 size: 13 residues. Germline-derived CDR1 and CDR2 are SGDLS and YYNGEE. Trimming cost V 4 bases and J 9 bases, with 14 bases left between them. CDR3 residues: CASSQGINPPQHF. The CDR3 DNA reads TGTGCCAGCAGCCAGGGGATTAACCCGCCCCAGCATTTT.

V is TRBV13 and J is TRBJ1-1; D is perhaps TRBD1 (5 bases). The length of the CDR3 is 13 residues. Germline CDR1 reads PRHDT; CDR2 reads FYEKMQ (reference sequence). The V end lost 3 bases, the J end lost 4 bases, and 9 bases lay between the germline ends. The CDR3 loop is CASSFKGPTEAFF. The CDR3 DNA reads TGTGCCAGCAGCTTCAAGGGGCCCACTGAAGCTTTCTTT.

The CDR3 DNA is TGTGCCAGCAGCAACTCTCTAACCCCCTCTTGCGAGCAGTACTTC. Protein: CASSNSLTPSCEQYF. The rearrangement uses TRBV21-1 and TRBJ2-7; TRBD2, the table's D call, lacks a check against the DNA. TRBV21-1 is a recognized pseudogene. The CDR3 has 15 residues.

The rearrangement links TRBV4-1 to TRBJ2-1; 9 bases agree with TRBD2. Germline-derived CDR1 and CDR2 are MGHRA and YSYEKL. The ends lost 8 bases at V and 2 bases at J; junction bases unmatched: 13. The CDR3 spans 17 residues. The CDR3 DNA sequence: TGCGCCAGCGGGGCTAGCGGGATCCGGGCAACCTACAATGAGCAGTTCTTC. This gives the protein CASGASGIRATYNEQFF.

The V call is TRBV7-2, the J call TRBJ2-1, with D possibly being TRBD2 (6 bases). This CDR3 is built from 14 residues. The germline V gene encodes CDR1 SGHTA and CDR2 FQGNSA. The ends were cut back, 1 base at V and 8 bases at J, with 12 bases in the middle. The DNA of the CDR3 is TGTGCCAGCAGCTTAGGCGCGGGAATAGATGAGCAGTTCTTC. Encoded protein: CASSLGAGIDEQFF.